Listed below are T cell receptor beta chains from one sample, sequenced in a study of shared clonotypes between healthy human individuals. Profiling relied on immunoSEQ multiplex PCR, and the TCRdb table lists in-frame clones only, not all of them. This sample yields fewer than 700,000 clones, of which around 81% are seen a single time; around 11% belongs to the top ten. Input material: PBMCs. The receptors were sampled from a woman between 35 and 50 years old in good health. Some clones in this sample may be carry-over from other donors' samples. CDR3s include the opening cysteine and the closing phenylalanine or tryptophan. Rows give clone size only sometimes, using once, few, many, or a class for an expanded clone.

j_call clone_size v_call cdr3_aa
TRBJ2-5 few TRBV11-2 CASSLWDRTLETQYF
TRBJ1-1 - TRBV7-9 CASSATRGEAFF
TRBJ2-5 - TRBV9 CASSAKTGLLETQYF
TRBJ2-7 few TRBV6-6 CASSYALAGAREQYF
TRBJ2-2 - TRBV19 CASSIRLTGELFF
TRBJ2-6 few TRBV4-1 CASSRGREAGANVLTF
TRBJ1-4 many TRBV28 CASSRAGPGNEKLFF
TRBJ1-4 few TRBV18 CASSLTGGSANEKLFF
TRBJ1-4 few TRBV6-5 CASSYDRGPTEKLFF
TRBJ1-2 - TRBV10-3 CAISETGQNYGYTF
TRBJ1-5 - TRBV6-5 CASSYDGNQPQHF
TRBJ2-1 - TRBV5-1 CASSLEASPNGYEQFF
TRBJ2-6 - TRBV10-3 CAITAGGGANVLTF
TRBJ2-1 - TRBV4-3 CASSQDLARSYNEQFF
TRBJ2-3 - TRBV5-1 CASSRTGGIDADTQYF
TRBJ1-5 - TRBV6-1 CASSGALWTGYQPQHF